The 20 T cell receptor beta chains below were found in one sample sequenced in a study of cytomegalovirus exposure and HLA in healthy donors. With 60 Vbeta and 13 Jbeta primers, the PCR was carried out. The protocol was immunoSEQ multiplex PCR, while the TCRdb copy is restricted to in-frame clones and leaves out a portion. The sample lists around 130,000 clones; 65% to 90% were seen once. Sequenced: PBMCs. Every receptor here comes from a woman in her forties in good health and CMV-seronegative.

This sequence joins TRBV2 and TRBJ2-3; the match to TRBD2 covers 8 bases. The junction had 10 bases not matched to a gene; V was cut back by 6 bases and J by 2 bases. This CDR3 contains 16 residues. Germline CDR1 reads SNHLY; CDR2 reads FYNNEI. CDR3 DNA: TGTGCCAGCAGCCTCCCGGGGCGGGGGGACACAGATACGCAGTATTTT. It encodes CASSLPGRGDTDTQYF.

The chain employs TRBV7-9 and TRBJ2-3; 8 bases are shared with TRBD1. With V trimmed by 4 bases and J by 2 bases, 11 bases remained unmatched. CDR3 length: 17 residues. The germline V gene has CDR1 SEHNR and CDR2 FQNEAQ (reference sequence). The CDR3 here is CASSSITGQASTDTQYF. Here the CDR3 DNA reads TGTGCCAGCAGCTCGATAACGGGACAGGCATCCACAGATACGCAGTATTTT. The full variable domain, its missing parts supplied by reference TRBV7-9 and TRBJ2-3, is DTGVSQNPRHKITKRGQNVTFRCDPISEHNRLYWYRQTLGQGPEFLTYFQNEAQLEKSRLLSDRFSAERPKGSFSTLEIQRTEQGDSAMYLCASSSITGQASTDTQYFGPGTRLTVL.

The chain employs TRBV6-4 and TRBJ2-1; 8 bases map to TRBD2. Trimming cost V 5 bases and J 7 bases; bases outside gene matches: 10. CDR1 and CDR2 from the germline V gene are MRHNA and SNTAGT. CDR3 length: 15 residues. CDR3 nucleotides: TGTGCCAGCAGTAATGGCGGGGGGTCAGGGAATGAGCAGTTCTTC. This sequence encodes CASSNGGGSGNEQFF.

This clone appeared once. The chain couples TRBV2 to TRBJ2-5, with TRBD1 identical over 9 bases. The J call is doubtful: the DNA matches TRBJ2-7 better. The germline gives CDR1 SNHLY, CDR2 FYNNEI. The CDR3 runs 14 residues. CDR3 residues: CASNKGQGIYEQYF. CDR3 DNA sequence: TGTGCCAGCAACAAGGGACAGGGAATATACGAGCAGTACTTC.

This rearrangement joins TRBV19 to TRBJ1-4; the D gene is possibly TRBD1 (5 bases). The germline V gene has CDR1 LNHDA and CDR2 SQIVND (reference sequence). The CDR3 sequence is 14 residues long. Trimming stripped 7 bases from V and 4 bases from J, with 13 bases between. In DNA form, the CDR3 reads TGTGCCAGTACCAAAAGCGGGGGTAATGAAAAACTGTTTTTT. Translated: CASTKSGGNEKLFF.

This clone was seen more than once but under ten times. This rearrangement joins TRBV5-1 to TRBJ2-7; maybe TRBD2 (6 bases). Trimming pared 4 bases from V and 3 bases from J, leaving 17 bases between. Germline CDR1 and CDR2: SGHRS and YFSETQ. There are 15 residues in the CDR3. CDR3 sequence (DNA): TGCGCCAGCAGCCCGAGGTCCGGGGACTTCTACGAGCAGTACTTC. This encodes CASSPRSGDFYEQYF.

This clone was recorded a few times. This chain joins TRBV7-9 and TRBJ1-4; perhaps TRBD1 as D (6 bases). CDR1 is SEHNR, CDR2 FQNEAQ, per germline (reference sequence). The V end was cut by 8 bases, the J end by 2 bases, with 12 bases between. The CDR3 is made up of 14 amino acids. For the CDR3, the DNA is TGTGCCAGCCGAGGGAGGGGGACTAATGAAAAACTGTTTTTT. Translating gives CASRGRGTNEKLFF.

The chain employs TRBV2 and TRBJ2-3, with a weak D call TRBD1 (6 bases). Germline loops: CDR1 SNHLY, CDR2 FYNNEI. Between the trimmed V and J ends, which lost 3 bases and 2 bases, there was a span of 12 bases. The CDR3 sequence is 15 residues long. CDR3 region: CASSDGQSITDTQYF. The CDR3 nucleotides read TGTGCCAGCAGTGACGGACAGAGTATCACAGATACGCAGTATTTT.

This clone has a single count. The rearrangement joins TRBV6-4 to TRBJ2-7; the match to TRBD1 covers 9 bases. Germline V gene sequence: CDR1 MRHNA, CDR2 SNTAGT. The CDR3 has 14 amino acids. V shed 4 bases and J 5 bases; nucleotides not matched to a gene: 6. CDR3 DNA sequence: TGTGCCAGCAGTGTCCGGGACAGGGAGGACGAGCAGTACTTC. Its translation is CASSVRDREDEQYF.

Of note for this clone: This specimen includes other DNA sequences encoding the same CDR3. The chain links TRBV7-2 to TRBJ2-3, with D tentatively TRBD2 (5 bases). From germline, CDR1 is SGHTA and CDR2 FQGNSA. The length of the CDR3 is 15 residues. The ends were cut back, 5 bases at V and 4 bases at J, with 16 bases in the middle. The CDR3 DNA sequence: TGTGCCAGCAGCAACAGTCCGGGGATTTCAGATACGCAGTATTTT. Translation: CASSNSPGISDTQYF.

The J gene is TRBJ2-4, the V gene TRBV19; D is unclear. This CDR3 comprises 14 residues. V lost 7 bases to trimming and J lost 0 bases, with 10 bases between them. Germline V gene data show CDR1 as LNHDA and CDR2 as SQIVND (reference sequence). The CDR3 spells CASNPGKAKNIQYF. For the CDR3, the DNA is TGTGCCAGTAATCCGGGTAAAGCCAAAAACATTCAGTACTTC.

V and J are TRBV15 and TRBJ1-1; 8 bases align to TRBD1. Germline CDR1 and CDR2: LNHNV and YYDKDF (reference sequence). CDR3 length: 15 residues. The V gene end was trimmed by 1 base and the J gene end by 2 bases; junction bases not matched to a gene: 3. The DNA for the CDR3 is TGTGCCACCAGCAGAGGACAGGGGCCCAACACTGAAGCTTTCTTT. As protein: CATSRGQGPNTEAFF.

V is TRBV9 and J is TRBJ2-5; TRBD2 matches 11 bases. The germline V gene encodes CDR1 SGDLS and CDR2 YYNGEE. Germline trimming cut 6 bases from V and 2 bases from J; bases unmatched to any gene: 9. This CDR3 region has 16 residues. The CDR3 DNA reads TGTGCCAGCACCGCCGGGACTAGCGGCGAGCAAGAGACCCAGTACTTC. This sequence encodes CASTAGTSGEQETQYF.

This rearrangement joins TRBV19 to TRBJ1-5, with D possibly being TRBD1 (5 bases). Germline CDR1 LNHDA, CDR2 SQIVND (reference sequence). This CDR3 comprises 13 residues. The V and J ends lost 9 bases and 6 bases respectively, with 15 bases between them. The CDR3 is CARRQTESQPQHF. CDR3 DNA: TGTGCCAGAAGGCAGACAGAATCTCAGCCCCAGCATTTT.

The V and J genes are TRBV10-3 and TRBJ1-6; TRBD1 aligns across 8 bases. J was trimmed by 5 bases and V by 7 bases; bases with no gene match: 7. This CDR3 spans 15 amino acids. Germline CDR1 ENHRY, CDR2 SYGVKD. The DNA for the CDR3 is TGTGCCATCAACAACCGGGACAGGAATAATTCACCCCTCCACTTT. Its translation is CAINNRDRNNSPLHF.

The CDR3 here is CASSESGQLNEKLFF. CDR3 DNA sequence: TGTGCCAGCAGTGAGTCGGGACAGCTTAATGAAAAACTGTTTTTT. The V and J genes are TRBV2 and TRBJ1-4, with TRBD1 matching over 7 bases. The V and J ends lost 3 bases and 4 bases, in that order; junction bases with no gene match: 5. The CDR3 sequence is 15 residues long. Per germline, CDR1 SNHLY and CDR2 FYNNEI.

The rearrangement joins TRBV30 to TRBJ1-1, with no clear D. V lost 0 bases and J 8 bases, leaving 7 bases between the germline ends. Germline CDR1 reads GTSNPN; CDR2 reads SVGIG (reference sequence). The CDR3 totals 11 residues. The CDR3 nucleotides are TGTGCCTGGAGTGTCGTCAGGGAAGCTTTCTTT. It translates to CAWSVVREAFF. The full variable domain, in which reference TRBV30 and TRBJ1-1 provide the parts outside the CDR3, is SQTIHQWPATLVQPVGSPLSLECTVEGTSNPNLYWYRQAAGRGLQLLFYSVGIGQISSEVPQNLSASRPQDRQFILSSKKLLLSDSGFYLCAWSVVREAFFGQGTRLTVV.

The chain employs TRBV28 and TRBJ2-1; 9 bases match TRBD2. The J segment lost 7 bases and the V segment lost 5 bases, leaving 12 bases of the junction unmatched. The V gene's germline CDR1 is MDHEN and CDR2 SYDVKM. The CDR3 is 16 amino acids. The CDR3 loop reads CASSPLGLAGRNEQFF. The CDR3 region has the DNA TGTGCCAGCAGTCCCCTCGGGCTAGCGGGGAGGAATGAGCAGTTCTTC.

The rearrangement links TRBV7-2 to TRBJ2-7, with TRBD2 identical over 10 bases. The V and J ends lost 0 bases and 3 bases, in that order; junction bases with no gene match: 8. Germline lookup yields CDR1 SGHTA and CDR2 FQGNSA. This CDR3 comprises 17 residues. The CDR3 nucleotides are TGTGCCAGCAGCTTAGCCTATAGCGGGGGGACGTACTACGAGCAGTACTTC. Residues: CASSLAYSGGTYYEQYF.

This chain uses TRBV27 with TRBJ1-2; D unclear. V was shortened by 6 bases and J by 3 bases, with 11 bases between the two germline ends. This CDR3 region has 13 residues. The germline CDR1 and CDR2 sequences are MNHEY and SMNVEV (reference sequence). CDR3 nucleotides: TGTGCCAGCAGCGGAGGACGGTACTATGGCTACACCTTC. Protein product: CASSGGRYYGYTF.